This TCR beta chain was captured by sequencing in a study of response to subunit inactivated influenza vaccine. Study results and caveats: T cells newly recruited by each seasonal influenza vaccination are few, the authors suggested.

This clonotype came up a few times. Its antigen is unidentified. The CDR3 is 17 amino acids. Unmatched junction bases numbered 15, after V lost 6 bases and J lost 6 bases. In germline, CDR1 is ENHRY, CDR2 SYGVKD. From the RT-PCR reads, TCRdb called clonotypes with MiXCR, one entry per CDR3 protein. The sample carries roughly 780,000 distinct CDR3 sequences, about 18% recorded once. The material was PBMCs from blood, obtained more than 4 days after vaccination. The chain has TRBV10-3 and TRBJ2-1; 9 bases fit TRBD1. The clonotype comes from a man aged 45-65 years who received an inactivated influenza vaccine. The CDR3 bases are TGTGCCATCAGCTCATCCCCGGGACAGGGCGATTTCAATGAGCAGTTCTTC. It encodes CAISSSPGQGDFNEQFF.